The sequence of this TCR beta chain was determined in a study of human T cells and chemical hapten exposure. The wider study: Subjects had 2% DPC placed on roughly 2 cm by roughly 2 cm of upper inner arm skin for sensitization.

The germline V and J ends were trimmed by 4 bases and 4 bases, with 12 bases remaining between them. Germline V gene data show CDR1 as MRHNA and CDR2 as SNTAGT. The CDR3 totals 14 residues. Stated time point: pre-sensitization, week 0. Sample treatment: therapeutic diphenylcyclopropenone sensitization with weekly scalp DPC. MiXCR was run by TCRdb on the RACE reads, yielding one entry per CDR3 protein. The sample lists 150,000 to 200,000 distinct CDR3 sequences; under 35% were seen once. Sequences were derived from whole blood, sampled in connection with sensitization to the hapten diphenylcyclopropenone (DPC). The gene calls are TRBV6-4 and TRBJ2-3; perhaps D is TRBD1 or TRBD2 (5 bases each). This clonotype was sampled from a woman between 25 and 40 years old with alopecia areata. Some clones in this sample may be carry-over from other donors' samples. The CDR3 DNA follows: TGTGCCAGCAGTGCCGGGGCAGAATCAGATACGCAGTATTTT. As protein: CASSAGAESDTQYF.